This TCR beta chain appears in the sequencing data of a study of Ad26.COV2.S vaccination and SARS-CoV-2 variants. As for the study in general: Intramuscularly, Ad26.COV2.S was given either once or twice, 56 days apart.

Treatment noted: approximately 18 received Ad26.COV2.S at low or high dose, single or two shots; five or six received placebo; per-sample allocation not given. The study sampled participants on day 63 after the first vaccine or placebo injection. Germline V CDR1 and CDR2: MNHEY, SVGAGI. This CDR3 spans 13 amino acids. The V and J ends lost 10 bases and 9 bases, in that order; junction bases with no gene match: 9. Assay used: immunoSEQ multiplex PCR; TCRdb lists only in-frame clones, some missing. Of a few hundred thousand clones listed, roughly 87% are singletons. The sequencing here drew on peripheral blood, taken in a trial of Ad26.COV2.S vaccine versus placebo. This TCR came from a person aged 18 to 65 who received the Ad26.COV2.S COVID-19 vaccine or a placebo. This rearrangement joins TRBV6-5 to TRBJ1-6, with TRBD1 matching over 7 bases. Here the CDR3 reads CATKDRWGSPLHF. CDR3 sequence (DNA): TGTGCCACCAAGGACAGGTGGGGTTCACCCCTCCACTTT.